This T cell receptor (beta chain) stems from a study of PD-1 blockade in mismatch repair-deficient tumors. Study-wide results and caveats: Tumor-resident clones, often undetectable pretreatment in blood, expanded then contracted after pembrolizumab.

Sequencing was performed with immunoSEQ multiplex PCR; in TCRdb, only in-frame clones are kept and a portion is missing. Of 65,000 to 80,000 clones listed, almost 80% are singletons. As for this clone: Its matching antigen is unknown.

Germline V CDR1 and CDR2: MGHRA, YSYEKL. Unmatched junction bases numbered 8, after V lost 3 bases and J lost 10 bases. The CDR3 runs to 16 residues. Source: peripheral blood, taken 2 weeks after starting pembrolizumab. The chain links TRBV4-1 to TRBJ2-1; 14 nucleotides agree with TRBD2. The TCR comes from an adult with mismatch repair-deficient cancer. CDR3 coding DNA: TGCGCCAGCAGCCAGGAGGGACTAGCGGGAGCGCGGGAGCAGTTCTTC. Its protein is CASSQEGLAGAREQFF.